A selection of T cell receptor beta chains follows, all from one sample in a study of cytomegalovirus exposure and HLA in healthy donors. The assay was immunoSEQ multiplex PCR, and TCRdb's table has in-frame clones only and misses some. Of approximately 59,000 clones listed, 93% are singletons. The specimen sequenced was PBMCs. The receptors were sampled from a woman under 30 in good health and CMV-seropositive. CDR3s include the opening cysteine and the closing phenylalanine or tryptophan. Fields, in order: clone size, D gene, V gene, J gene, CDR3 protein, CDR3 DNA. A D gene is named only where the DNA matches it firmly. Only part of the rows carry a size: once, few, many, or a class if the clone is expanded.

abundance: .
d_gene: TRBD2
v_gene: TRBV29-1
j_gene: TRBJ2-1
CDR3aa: CSVPPTTDQGGEFYNEQFF
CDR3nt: TGCAGCGTCCCCCCGACTACAGACCAGGGAGGGGAATTCTACAATGAGCAGTTCTTC

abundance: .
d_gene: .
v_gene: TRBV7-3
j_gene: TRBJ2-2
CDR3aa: CASSANSWTARTTGELFF
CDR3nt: TGTGCCAGCAGCGCTAATTCCTGGACAGCAAGGACCACCGGGGAGCTGTTTTTT

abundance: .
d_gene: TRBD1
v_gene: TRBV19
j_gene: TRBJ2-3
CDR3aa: CASSIGGGYTDTQYF
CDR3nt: TGTGCCAGTAGTATAGGAGGGGGCTACACAGATACGCAGTATTTT

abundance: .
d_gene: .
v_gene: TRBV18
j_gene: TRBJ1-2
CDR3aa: CASSPPGNEVGVGYTF
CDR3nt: TGTGCCAGCTCACCACCGGGGAATGAAGTAGGGGTCGGCTACACCTTC

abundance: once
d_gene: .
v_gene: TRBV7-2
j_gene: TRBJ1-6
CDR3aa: CASSQRWGALNSPLHF
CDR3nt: TGTGCCAGCAGCCAACGCTGGGGAGCCCTAAATTCACCCCTCCACTTT

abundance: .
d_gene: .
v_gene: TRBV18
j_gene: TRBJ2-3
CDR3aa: CASSPLGSTDTQYF
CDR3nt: TGTGCCAGCTCACCTCTTGGTAGTACAGATACGCAGTATTTT

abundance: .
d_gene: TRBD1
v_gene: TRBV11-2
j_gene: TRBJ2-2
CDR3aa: CASSSGTGSWRTGELFF
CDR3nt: TGTGCCAGCAGCTCGGGGACAGGGTCGTGGAGGACCGGGGAGCTGTTTTTT

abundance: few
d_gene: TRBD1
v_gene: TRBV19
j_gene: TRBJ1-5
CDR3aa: CASALQGMGQPQHF
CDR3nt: TGTGCCAGCGCCCTACAGGGGATGGGTCAGCCCCAGCATTTT

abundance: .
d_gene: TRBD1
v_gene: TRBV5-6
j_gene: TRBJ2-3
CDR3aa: CASSRIRDRGRTDTQYF
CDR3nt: TGTGCCAGCAGTCGGATCCGGGACAGGGGGCGCACAGATACGCAGTATTTT

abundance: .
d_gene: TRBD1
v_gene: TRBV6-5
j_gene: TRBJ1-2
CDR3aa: CASSYGSTGEHGYTF
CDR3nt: TGTGCCAGCAGTTACGGATCCACAGGGGAGCATGGCTACACCTTC

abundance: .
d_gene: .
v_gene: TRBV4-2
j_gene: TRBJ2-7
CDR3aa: CASSQVSGVSYEQYF
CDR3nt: TGTGCCAGCAGCCAAGTTTCGGGGGTCTCCTACGAGCAGTACTTC

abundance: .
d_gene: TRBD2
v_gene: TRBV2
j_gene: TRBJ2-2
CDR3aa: CASRTSGGTPGELFF
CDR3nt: TGTGCCAGCAGGACTAGCGGGGGGACCCCCGGGGAGCTGTTTTTT

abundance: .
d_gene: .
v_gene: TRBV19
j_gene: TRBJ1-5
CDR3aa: CASSQPPRGGNQPQHF
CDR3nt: TGTGCCAGTAGTCAACCCCCGAGGGGGGGTAATCAGCCCCAGCATTTT

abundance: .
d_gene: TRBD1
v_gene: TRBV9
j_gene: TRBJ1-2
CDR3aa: CASRAAGGQHNYGYTF
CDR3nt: TGTGCCAGCAGGGCGGCCGGGGGACAGCATAACTATGGCTACACCTTC

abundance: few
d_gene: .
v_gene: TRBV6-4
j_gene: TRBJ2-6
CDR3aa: CASSDSGGGANVLTF
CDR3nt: TGTGCCAGCAGTGACTCAGGGGGTGGGGCCAACGTCCTGACTTTC

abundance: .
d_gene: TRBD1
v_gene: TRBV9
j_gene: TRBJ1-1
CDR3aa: CASSPQGEETEAFF
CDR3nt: TGTGCCAGCAGCCCCCAGGGGGAAGAGACTGAAGCTTTCTTT

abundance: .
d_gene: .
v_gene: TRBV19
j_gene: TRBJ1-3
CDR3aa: CASSIGRTSSGNTIYF
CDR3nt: TGTGCCAGTAGTATAGGCCGGACTAGCTCTGGAAACACCATATATTTT

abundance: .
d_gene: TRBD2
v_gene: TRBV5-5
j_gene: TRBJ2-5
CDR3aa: CASSLALTWGGQETQYF
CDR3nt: TGTGCCAGCAGCTTGGCCTTAACATGGGGAGGGCAAGAGACCCAGTACTTC

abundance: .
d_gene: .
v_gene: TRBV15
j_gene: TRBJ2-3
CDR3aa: CATSKGQITDTQYF
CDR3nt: TGTGCCACCAGCAAAGGACAGATCACAGATACGCAGTATTTT

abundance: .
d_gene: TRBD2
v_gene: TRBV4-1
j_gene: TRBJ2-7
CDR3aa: CASSQGLAGGMAYEQYF
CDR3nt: TGCGCCAGCAGCCAGGGACTAGCGGGGGGAATGGCCTACGAGCAGTACTTC

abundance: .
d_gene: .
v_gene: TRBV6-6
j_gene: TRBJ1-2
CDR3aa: CASRRDSGYTF
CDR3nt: TGTGCCAGCAGACGAGACAGTGGCTACACCTTC

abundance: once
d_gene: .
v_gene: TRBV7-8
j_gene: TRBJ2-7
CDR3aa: CASSLVRGLTYEQYF
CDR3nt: TGTGCCAGCAGCTTAGTGAGGGGGTTGACCTACGAGCAGTACTTC

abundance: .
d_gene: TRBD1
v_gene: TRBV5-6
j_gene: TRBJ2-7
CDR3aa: CASSLQGGDLEQYF
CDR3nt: TGTGCCAGCAGCTTACAGGGGGGTGATCTCGAGCAGTACTTC

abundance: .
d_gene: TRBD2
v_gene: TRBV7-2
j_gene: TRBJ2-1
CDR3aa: CASSLVIAGGSYNEQFF
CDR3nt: TGTGCCAGCAGCTTAGTAATAGCGGGGGGCTCCTACAATGAGCAGTTCTTC

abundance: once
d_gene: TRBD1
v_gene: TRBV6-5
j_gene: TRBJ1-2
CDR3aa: CASSSTGVWGGYTF
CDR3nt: TGTGCCAGCAGTTCCACAGGGGTTTGGGGTGGCTACACCTTC

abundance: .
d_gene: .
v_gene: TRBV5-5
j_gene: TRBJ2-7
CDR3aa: CASSPSPDRGPYEQYF
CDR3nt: TGTGCCAGCAGCCCCTCCCCGGACAGAGGGCCCTACGAGCAGTACTTC

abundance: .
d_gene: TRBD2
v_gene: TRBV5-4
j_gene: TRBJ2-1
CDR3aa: CATLGLAGSSYNEQFF
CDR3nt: TGTGCCACCCTAGGACTAGCGGGGAGCTCCTACAATGAGCAGTTCTTC

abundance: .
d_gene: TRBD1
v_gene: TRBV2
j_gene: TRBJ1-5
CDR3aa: CASSQGGNQPQHF
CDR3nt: TGTGCCAGCAGCCAGGGGGGCAATCAGCCCCAGCATTTT

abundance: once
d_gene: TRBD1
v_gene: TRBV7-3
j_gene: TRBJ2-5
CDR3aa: CASSESDRGQETQYF
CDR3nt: TGTGCCAGCAGCGAGTCCGACAGGGGCCAAGAGACCCAGTACTTC

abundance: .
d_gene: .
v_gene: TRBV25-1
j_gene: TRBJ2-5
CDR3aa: CASSEYRRGGTETQYF
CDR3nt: TGTGCCAGCAGTGAATATCGGCGGGGAGGTACGGAGACCCAGTACTTC

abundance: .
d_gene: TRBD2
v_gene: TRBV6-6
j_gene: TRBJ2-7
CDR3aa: CASSGEGYEQYF
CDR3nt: TGTGCCAGCAGTGGGGAGGGCTACGAGCAGTACTTC

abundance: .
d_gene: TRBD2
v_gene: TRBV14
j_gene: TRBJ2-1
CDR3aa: CASSQEGLAGVEQFF
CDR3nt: TGTGCCAGCAGCCAAGAGGGCCTAGCGGGGGTCGAGCAGTTCTTC

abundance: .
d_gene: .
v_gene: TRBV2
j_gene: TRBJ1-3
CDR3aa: CASSEDFQGRNTIYF
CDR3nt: TGTGCCAGCAGTGAAGATTTTCAGGGCCGCAACACCATATATTTT

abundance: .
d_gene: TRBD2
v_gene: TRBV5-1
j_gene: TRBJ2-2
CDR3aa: CASSLVAGGLSTGELFF
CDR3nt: TGCGCCAGCAGCTTGGTAGCGGGGGGACTTTCCACCGGGGAGCTGTTTTTT

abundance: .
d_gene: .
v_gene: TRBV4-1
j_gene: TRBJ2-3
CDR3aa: CASSHRDRVTDTQYF
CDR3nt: TGCGCCAGCAGCCACCGAGACAGAGTCACAGATACGCAGTATTTT

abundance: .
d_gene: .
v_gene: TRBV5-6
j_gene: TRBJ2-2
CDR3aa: CASERTENLFANTGELFF
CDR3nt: TGTGCCAGCGAGAGAACCGAGAATCTTTTCGCGAACACCGGGGAGCTGTTTTTT

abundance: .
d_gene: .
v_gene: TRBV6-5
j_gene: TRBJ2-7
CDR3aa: CASSYRGASTYEQYF
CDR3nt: TGTGCCAGCAGTTACAGGGGCGCTTCCACCTACGAGCAGTACTTC

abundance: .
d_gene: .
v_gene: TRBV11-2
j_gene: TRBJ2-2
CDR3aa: CASSLGTAGELFF
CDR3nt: TGTGCCAGCAGCTTAGGGACAGCCGGGGAGCTGTTTTTT

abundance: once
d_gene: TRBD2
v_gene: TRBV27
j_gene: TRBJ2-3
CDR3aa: CASSLRRGGADTQYF
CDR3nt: TGTGCCAGCAGTTTAAGGCGGGGGGGGGCAGATACGCAGTATTTT

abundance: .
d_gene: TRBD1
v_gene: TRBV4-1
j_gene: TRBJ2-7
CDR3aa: CASSQPGQPYEQYF
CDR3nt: TGCGCCAGCAGCCAACCGGGACAGCCCTACGAGCAGTACTTC

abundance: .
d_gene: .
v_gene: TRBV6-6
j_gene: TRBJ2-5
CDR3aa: CASSLTRQKETQYF
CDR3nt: TGTGCCAGCAGTTTGACTAGGCAGAAAGAGACCCAGTACTTC

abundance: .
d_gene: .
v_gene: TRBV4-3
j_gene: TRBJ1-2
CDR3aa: CASSQDGAGGPRGYTF
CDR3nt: TGCGCCAGCAGCCAAGATGGGGCCGGGGGTCCGCGGGGCTACACCTTC

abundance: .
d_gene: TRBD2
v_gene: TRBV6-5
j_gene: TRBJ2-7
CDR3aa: CASTRTSGGADEQYF
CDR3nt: TGTGCCAGCACCCGGACTAGCGGGGGGGCGGACGAGCAGTACTTC

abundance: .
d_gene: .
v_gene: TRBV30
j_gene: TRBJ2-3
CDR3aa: CAWGGGANQYF
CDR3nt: TGTGCCTGGGGGGGCGGAGCCAACCAGTATTTT

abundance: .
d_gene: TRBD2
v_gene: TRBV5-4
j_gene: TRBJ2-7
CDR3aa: CASSFPGSAGGPGEQYF
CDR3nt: TGTGCCAGCAGCTTTCCGGGCTCGGCGGGGGGGCCGGGCGAGCAGTACTTC

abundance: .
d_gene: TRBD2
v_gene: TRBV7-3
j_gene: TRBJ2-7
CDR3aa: CASSLFGGNYEQYF
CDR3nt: TGTGCCAGCAGCTTATTCGGGGGGAACTACGAGCAGTACTTC

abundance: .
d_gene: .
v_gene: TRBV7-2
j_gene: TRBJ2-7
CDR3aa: CASSSRYEQYF
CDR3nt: TGTGCCAGCAGCTCCCGCTACGAGCAGTACTTC

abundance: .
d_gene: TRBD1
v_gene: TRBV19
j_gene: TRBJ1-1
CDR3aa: CASSGTGFTEAFF
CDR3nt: TGTGCCAGTAGTGGGACAGGGTTCACTGAAGCTTTCTTT